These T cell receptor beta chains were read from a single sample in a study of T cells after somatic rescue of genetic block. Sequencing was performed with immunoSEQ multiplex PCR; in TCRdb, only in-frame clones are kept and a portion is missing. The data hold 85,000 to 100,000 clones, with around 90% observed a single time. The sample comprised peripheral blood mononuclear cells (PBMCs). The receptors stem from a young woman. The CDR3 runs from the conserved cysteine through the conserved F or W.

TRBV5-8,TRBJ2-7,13,CASSLSRVYEQYF
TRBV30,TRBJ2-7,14,CAWKLAGHFYEQYF
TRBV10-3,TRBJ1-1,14,CAISEAGSGTEAFF
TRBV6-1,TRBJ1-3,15,CASSVGRGDGNTIYF
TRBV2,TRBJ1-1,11,CASSEQREAFF
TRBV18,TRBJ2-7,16,CASSLGTSGTPYEQYF
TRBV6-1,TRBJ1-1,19,CASSVDSTGARGMNTEAFF
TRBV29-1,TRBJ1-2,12,CSAGRVGAGYTF
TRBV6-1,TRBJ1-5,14,CASRTSNSNQPQHF
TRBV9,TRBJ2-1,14,CASTPRQGFDEQFF
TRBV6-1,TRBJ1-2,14,CASCGKGGYYGYTF
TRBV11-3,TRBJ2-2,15,CASSRRQGATGELFF
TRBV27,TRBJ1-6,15,CASSVGTAVGSPLHF
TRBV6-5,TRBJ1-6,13,CASSWDRGKPLHF
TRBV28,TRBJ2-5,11,CASSFTETQYF
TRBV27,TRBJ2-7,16,CASSLTWRVLAYEQYF
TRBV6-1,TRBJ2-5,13,CASTRGLWETQYF
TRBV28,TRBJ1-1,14,CASSSNPGQTEAFF
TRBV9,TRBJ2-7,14,CASSRQAGGYEQYF